The subject of this entry is one T cell receptor beta chain. The record originates from a study of blood T cell repertoires in COVID-19. Study-wide background: Sources were T cells, B-cell-depleted T cells, or PBMCs; the material itself was cDNA or gDNA.

TCRdb's table, derived via immunoSEQ multiplex PCR, lists solely in-frame clones and lacks some. The sample lists around 450,000 clones, about 90% occurring once. The CDR3 sequence is 11 residues long. The V end was cut by 3 bases, the J end by 7 bases, with 4 bases between. Per the germline V gene, CDR1 is SGHDN and CDR2 is FVKESK. The sample was PBMCs or T cells enriched from blood (not recorded which). The receptor comes from a woman aged 18-30 years who had recovered from COVID-19. This chain joins TRBV14 and TRBJ2-1; no definite D call. Written as DNA, the CDR3 is TGTGCCAGCAGCCAGAGGAATGAGCAGTTCTTC. Translation: CASSQRNEQFF.